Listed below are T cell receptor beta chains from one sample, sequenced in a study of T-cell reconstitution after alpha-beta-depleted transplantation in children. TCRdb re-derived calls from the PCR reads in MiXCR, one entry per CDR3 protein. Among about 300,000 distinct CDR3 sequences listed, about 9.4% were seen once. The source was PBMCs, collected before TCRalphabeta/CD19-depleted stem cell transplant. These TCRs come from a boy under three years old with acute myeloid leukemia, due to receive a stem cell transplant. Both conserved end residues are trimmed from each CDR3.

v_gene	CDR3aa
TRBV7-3	ASSPNRGQRSGANVLT
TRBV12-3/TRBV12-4	ASSPRRGANVLT
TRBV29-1	SANTWGSTNEKLF
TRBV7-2	ASSLGRGVGTDTQY
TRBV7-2	ASSYRQGANEQY
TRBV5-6	ASSFARDTQY
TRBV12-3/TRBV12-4	ASSSGLAGVMTGELF
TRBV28	ASSTLGLSSYNSPLH
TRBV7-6	ASSKLAGEYNEQF
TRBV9	ASSVNPDSGANVLT
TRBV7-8	ASSSVLGKNIQY
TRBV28	ASSFLMTGELF
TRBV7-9	ASSLGTANTEAF
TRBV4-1	ASSQDLELQDLGAF
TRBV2	AIVSDDRGYEQY
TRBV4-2	ASSQAGGQF
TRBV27	ASSFFRGGDTQY
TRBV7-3	ASSLSGGGWYNEQF
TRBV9	ASSAWDRGTYEQY
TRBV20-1	SARDRRTVNTEAF
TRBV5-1	ASSAPDNQETQY
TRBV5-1	ASSLAGAGWNTEAF
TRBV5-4	ASSYTGASYEQY
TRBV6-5	ASSYSGGDTEAF
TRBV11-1	ASRSYTGELF
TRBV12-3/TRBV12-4	ASSFPGSYDQY
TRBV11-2	ASSLSGTSGPSSTDTQY
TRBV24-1	ATSASGRGQETQY
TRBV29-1	SVEDEGQESYEQY
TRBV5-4	ASSWGLAGEWATGELF
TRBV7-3	ASSPRDREGNEQF
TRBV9	ASSVGNYGYT
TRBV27	ASSGTGPGTGELF
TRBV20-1	SAREDRSRFTDTQY
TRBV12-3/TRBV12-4	ASNPEAREGLF
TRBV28	ASTLGQAYEQY
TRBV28	ASSFSLWAVNEKLF
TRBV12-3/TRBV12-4	ASSPYPSSYEQY
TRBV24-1	ATSDHQGTEAF
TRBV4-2	ASSQEARNTEAF
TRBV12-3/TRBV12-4	ASSPHSSYEQY
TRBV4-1	ASSHPGLAQETQY
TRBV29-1	SVRNTGELF
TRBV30	ARRGNYGYT
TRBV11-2	ASSLVGEVQY